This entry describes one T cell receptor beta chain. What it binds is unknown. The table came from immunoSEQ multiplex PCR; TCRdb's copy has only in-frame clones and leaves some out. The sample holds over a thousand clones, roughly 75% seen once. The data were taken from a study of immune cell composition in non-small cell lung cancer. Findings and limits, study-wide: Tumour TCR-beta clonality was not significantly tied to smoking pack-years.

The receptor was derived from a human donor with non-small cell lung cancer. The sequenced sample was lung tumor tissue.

The CDR3 DNA reads as TGCGCCAGCAGCCAAGGACAGGCTGTCCCCCAAGAGACCCAGTACTTC. Protein sequence: CASSQGQAVPQETQYF. This chain joins TRBV4-3 and TRBJ2-5, with a possible D match to TRBD1 (6 bases). V gave up 1 base and J gave up 1 base, with 13 bases separating them. Germline values: CDR1 LGHNA, CDR2 YSLEER. The CDR3 sequence is 16 residues long.